Reported below is one TCR beta chain. Its matching antigen is unknown. This sample is drawn from a study of cytomegalovirus exposure and HLA in healthy donors. Here immunoSEQ multiplex PCR was the method, and the copy in TCRdb shows in-frame clones only, minus some. The sample shows 120,000 to 150,000 clones, about nine tenths of them seen only once. Trimming shortened V by 4 bases and J by 2 bases, and 12 bases separated the two germline ends. The CDR3 runs to 15 residues. Germline CDR1 is MNHNS and CDR2 is SASEGT. The study, taken as a whole, reports: The tendency of first-cohort TCR clusters to co-occur in the 90 to 150 validation repertoires emerged from a later analysis. The study recorded about 160 TCR beta chains that were cytomegalovirus-associated. Generally TCR sequences proved uncommon, though certain public TCRs appeared in numerous donors.

The sequenced sample was PBMCs. This rearrangement joins TRBV6-1 to TRBJ1-5, with D possibly matching TRBD1 (5 bases). This TCR derives from a young man in good health and CMV-seronegative. This CDR3 is CASSVSGGGNQPQHF. The DNA of the CDR3 is TGTGCCAGCAGTGTTTCGGGGGGGGGCAATCAGCCCCAGCATTTT.